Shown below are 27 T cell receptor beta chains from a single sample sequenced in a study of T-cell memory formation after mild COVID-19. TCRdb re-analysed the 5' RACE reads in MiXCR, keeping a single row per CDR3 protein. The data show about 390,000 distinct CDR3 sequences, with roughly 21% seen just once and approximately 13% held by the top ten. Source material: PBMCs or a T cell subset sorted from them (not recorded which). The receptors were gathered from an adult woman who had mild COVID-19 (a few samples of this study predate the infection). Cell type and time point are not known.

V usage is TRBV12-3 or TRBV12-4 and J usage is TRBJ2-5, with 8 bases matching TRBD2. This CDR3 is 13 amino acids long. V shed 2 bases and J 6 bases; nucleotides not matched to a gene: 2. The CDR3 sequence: CASSLSGRQTQYF. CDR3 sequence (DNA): TGTGCCAGCAGTTTAAGCGGGAGACAGACCCAGTACTTC.

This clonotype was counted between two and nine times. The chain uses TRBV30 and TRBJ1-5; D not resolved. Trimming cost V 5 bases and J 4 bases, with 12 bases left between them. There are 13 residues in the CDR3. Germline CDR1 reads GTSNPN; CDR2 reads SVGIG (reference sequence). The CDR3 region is CAWSEQINQPQHF. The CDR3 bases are TGTGCCTGGTCCGAGCAGATTAATCAGCCCCAGCATTTT.

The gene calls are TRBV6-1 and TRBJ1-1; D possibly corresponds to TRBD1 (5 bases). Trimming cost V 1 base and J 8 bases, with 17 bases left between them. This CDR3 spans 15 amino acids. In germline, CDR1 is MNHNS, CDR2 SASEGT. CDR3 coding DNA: TGTGCCAGCAGTGAAGTCTTCTTGTACTCAGGGGAAGCTTTCTTT. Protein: CASSEVFLYSGEAFF.

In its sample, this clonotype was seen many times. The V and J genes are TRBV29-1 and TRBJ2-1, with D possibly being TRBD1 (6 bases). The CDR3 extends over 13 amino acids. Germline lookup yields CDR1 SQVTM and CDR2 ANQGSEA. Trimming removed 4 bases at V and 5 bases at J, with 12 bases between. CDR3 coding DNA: TGCAGCGTTGCCCGGGACACGAACAATGAGCAGTTCTTC. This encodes CSVARDTNNEQFF.

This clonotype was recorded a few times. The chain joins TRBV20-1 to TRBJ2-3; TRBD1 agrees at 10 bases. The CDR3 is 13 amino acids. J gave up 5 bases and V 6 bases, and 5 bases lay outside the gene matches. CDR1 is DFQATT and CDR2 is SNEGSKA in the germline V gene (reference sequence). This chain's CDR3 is CSADRGPQDTQYF. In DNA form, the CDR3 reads TGCAGTGCCGACAGGGGGCCCCAAGATACGCAGTATTTT.

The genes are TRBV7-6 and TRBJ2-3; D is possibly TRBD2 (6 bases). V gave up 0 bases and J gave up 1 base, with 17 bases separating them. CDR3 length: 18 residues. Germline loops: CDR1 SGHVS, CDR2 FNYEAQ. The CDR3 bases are TGTGCCAGCAGCTTAGCGCGGGGCCGCGGCGGGGGCACAGATACGCAGTATTTT. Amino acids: CASSLARGRGGGTDTQYF. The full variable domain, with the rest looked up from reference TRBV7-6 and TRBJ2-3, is GAGVSQSPRYKVTKRGQDVALRCDPISGHVSLYWYRQALGQGPEFLTYFNYEAQQDKSGLPNDRFSAERPEGSISTLTIQRTEQRDSAMYRCASSLARGRGGGTDTQYFGPGTRLTVL.

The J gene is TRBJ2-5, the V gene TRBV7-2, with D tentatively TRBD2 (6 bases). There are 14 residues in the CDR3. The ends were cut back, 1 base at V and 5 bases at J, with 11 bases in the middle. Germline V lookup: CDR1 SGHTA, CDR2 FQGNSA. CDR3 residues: CASSLGTGAETQYF. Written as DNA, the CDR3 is TGTGCCAGCAGCTTAGGCACGGGAGCGGAGACCCAGTACTTC.

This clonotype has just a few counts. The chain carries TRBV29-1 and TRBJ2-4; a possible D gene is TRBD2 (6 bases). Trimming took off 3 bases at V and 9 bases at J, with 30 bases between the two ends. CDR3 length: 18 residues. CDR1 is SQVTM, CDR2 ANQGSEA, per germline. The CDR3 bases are TGCAGCGTTGAGGGCAAGTCGACCGGGACTGGGGGTTTTGGCATTCAGTACTTC. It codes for CSVEGKSTGTGGFGIQYF.

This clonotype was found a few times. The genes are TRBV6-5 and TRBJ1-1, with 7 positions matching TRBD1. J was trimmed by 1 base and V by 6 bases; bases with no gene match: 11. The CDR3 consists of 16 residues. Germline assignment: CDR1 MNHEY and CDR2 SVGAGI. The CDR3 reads CASREETNRGNTEAFF. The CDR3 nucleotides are TGTGCCAGCAGGGAAGAAACCAACAGGGGGAACACTGAAGCTTTCTTT.

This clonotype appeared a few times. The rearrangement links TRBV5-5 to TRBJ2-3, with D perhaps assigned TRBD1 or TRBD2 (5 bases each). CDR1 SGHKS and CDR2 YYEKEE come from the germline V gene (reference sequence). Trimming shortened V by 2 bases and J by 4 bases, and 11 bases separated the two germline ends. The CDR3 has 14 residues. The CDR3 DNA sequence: TGTGCCAGCAGCTTCGGGGCTAGAGCAGATACGCAGTATTTT. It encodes CASSFGARADTQYF.

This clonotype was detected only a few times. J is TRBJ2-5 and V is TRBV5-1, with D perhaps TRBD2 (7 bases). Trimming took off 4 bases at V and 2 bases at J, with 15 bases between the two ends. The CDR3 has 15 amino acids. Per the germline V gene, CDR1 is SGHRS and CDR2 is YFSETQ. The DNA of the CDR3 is TGCGCCAGCAGCCGGGGGGCAGGCTCACAAGAGACCCAGTACTTC. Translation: CASSRGAGSQETQYF.

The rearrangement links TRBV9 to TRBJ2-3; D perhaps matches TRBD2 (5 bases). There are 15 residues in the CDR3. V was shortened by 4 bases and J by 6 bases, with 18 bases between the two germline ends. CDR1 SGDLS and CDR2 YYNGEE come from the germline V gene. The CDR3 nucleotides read TGTGCCAGCAGCCTCCGCCGAGCGGAGGCGGATACGCAGTATTTT. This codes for CASSLRRAEADTQYF.

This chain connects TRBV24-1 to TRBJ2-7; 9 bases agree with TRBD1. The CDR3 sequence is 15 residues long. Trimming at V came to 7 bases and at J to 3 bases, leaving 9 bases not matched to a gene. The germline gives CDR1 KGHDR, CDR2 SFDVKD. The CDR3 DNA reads TGTGCCACCAGCGATACCGGGACAGGGTTCTACGAGCAGTACTTC. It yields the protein CATSDTGTGFYEQYF.

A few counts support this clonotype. The CDR3 protein is CASSFIAYEQYF. CDR3 in DNA: TGTGCCAGCAGTTTTATTGCCTACGAGCAGTACTTC. This sequence joins TRBV12-3 or TRBV12-4 and TRBJ2-7; D is uncertain. Trimming stripped 3 bases from V and 2 bases from J, with 5 bases between. The CDR3 spans 12 residues.

CDR3: CSVSSTNYGYTF. In DNA form, the CDR3 reads TGCAGCGTTTCCTCAACTAACTATGGCTACACCTTC. The chain recombines TRBV29-1 with TRBJ1-2, with D hard to call. The CDR3 sequence is 12 residues long. V was pared by 5 bases and J by 0 bases, with 7 bases between. Germline lookup yields CDR1 SQVTM and CDR2 ANQGSEA.

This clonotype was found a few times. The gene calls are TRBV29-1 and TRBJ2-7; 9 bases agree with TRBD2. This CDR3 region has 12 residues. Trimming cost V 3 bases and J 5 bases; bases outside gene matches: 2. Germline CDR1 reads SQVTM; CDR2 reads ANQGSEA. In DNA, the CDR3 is TGCAGCGTTGAGGCTAGCGGGGACGAGCAGTACTTC. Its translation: CSVEASGDEQYF.

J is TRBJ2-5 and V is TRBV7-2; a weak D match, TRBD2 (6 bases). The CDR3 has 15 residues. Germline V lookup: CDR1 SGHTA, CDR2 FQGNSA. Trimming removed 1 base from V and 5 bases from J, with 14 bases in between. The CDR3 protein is CASSLGATAGETQYF. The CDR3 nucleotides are TGTGCCAGCAGCTTAGGGGCGACGGCGGGGGAGACCCAGTACTTC.

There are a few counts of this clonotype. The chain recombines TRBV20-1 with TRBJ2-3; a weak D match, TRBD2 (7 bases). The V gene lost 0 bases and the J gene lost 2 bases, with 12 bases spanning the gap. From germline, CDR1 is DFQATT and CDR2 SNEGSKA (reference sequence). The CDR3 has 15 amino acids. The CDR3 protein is CSARERGAPTDTQYF. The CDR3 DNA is TGCAGTGCTAGAGAACGGGGGGCCCCCACAGATACGCAGTATTTT.

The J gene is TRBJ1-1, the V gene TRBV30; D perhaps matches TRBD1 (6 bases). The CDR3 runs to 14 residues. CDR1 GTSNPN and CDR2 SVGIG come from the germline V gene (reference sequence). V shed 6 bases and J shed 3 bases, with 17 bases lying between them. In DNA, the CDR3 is TGTGCCTGTCATACCAGGGGAGGGGACACTGAAGCTTTCTTT. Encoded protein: CACHTRGGDTEAFF.

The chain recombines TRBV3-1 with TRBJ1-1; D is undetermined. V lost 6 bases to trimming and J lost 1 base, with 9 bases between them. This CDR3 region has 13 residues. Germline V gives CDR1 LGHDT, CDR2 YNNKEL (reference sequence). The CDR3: CASRLAGNTEAFF. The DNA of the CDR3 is TGTGCCAGCAGACTGGCAGGGAACACTGAAGCTTTCTTT.

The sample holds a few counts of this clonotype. The CDR3 region is CASSSSDSMNTEAFF. The CDR3 DNA reads TGTGCCAGCAGCTCCTCCGACAGTATGAACACTGAAGCTTTCTTT. The gene calls are TRBV13 and TRBJ1-1, with D possibly being TRBD1 (5 bases). CDR1 PRHDT and CDR2 FYEKMQ come from the germline V gene (reference sequence). The CDR3 has 15 residues. The V end was cut by 4 bases, the J end by 0 bases, with 12 bases between.

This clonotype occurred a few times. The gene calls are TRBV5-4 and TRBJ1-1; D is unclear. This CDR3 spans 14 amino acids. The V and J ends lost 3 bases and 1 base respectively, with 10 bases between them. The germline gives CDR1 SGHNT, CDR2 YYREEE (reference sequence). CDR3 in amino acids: CASSSGGGNTEAFF. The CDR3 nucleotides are TGTGCCAGCAGCTCTGGCGGAGGGAACACTGAAGCTTTCTTT.

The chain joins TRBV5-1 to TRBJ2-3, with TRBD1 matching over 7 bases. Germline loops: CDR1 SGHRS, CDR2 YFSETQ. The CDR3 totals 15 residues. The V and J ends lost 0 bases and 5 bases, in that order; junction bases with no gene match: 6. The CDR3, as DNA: TGCGCCAGCAGCTTGGATGGGGCAGGGGGAGATACGCAGTATTTT. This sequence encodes CASSLDGAGGDTQYF.

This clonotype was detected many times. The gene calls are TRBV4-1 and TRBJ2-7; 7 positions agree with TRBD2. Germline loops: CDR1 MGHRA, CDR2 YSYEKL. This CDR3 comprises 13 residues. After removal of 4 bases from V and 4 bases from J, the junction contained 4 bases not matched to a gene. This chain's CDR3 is CASSPRGGYEQYF. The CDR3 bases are TGCGCCAGCAGCCCCCGGGGAGGGTACGAGCAGTACTTC.

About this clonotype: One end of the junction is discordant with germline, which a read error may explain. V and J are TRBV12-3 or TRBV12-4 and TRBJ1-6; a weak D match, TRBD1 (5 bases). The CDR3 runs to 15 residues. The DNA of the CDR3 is TGTGACAGCAGCCTTCGGGACCCTAGGGACTCACCCCTCCACTTT. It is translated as CDSSLRDPRDSPLHF.

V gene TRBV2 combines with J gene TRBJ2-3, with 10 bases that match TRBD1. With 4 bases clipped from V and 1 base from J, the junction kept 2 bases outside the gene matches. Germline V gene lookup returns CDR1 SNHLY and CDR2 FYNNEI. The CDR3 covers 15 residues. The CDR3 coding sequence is TGTGCCAGCAGTGCCGGGACAGGGGGCACAGATACGCAGTATTTT. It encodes CASSAGTGGTDTQYF.

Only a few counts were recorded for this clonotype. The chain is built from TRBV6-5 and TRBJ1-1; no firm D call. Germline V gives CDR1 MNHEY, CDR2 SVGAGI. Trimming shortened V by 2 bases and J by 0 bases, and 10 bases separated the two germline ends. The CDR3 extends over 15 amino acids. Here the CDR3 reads CASSYTDIMNTEAFF. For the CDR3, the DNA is TGTGCCAGCAGTTACACCGACATAATGAACACTGAAGCTTTCTTT.